The TCR beta chain described here comes from a study of shared clonotypes between healthy human individuals. The study's findings and limits: Between a handful of donors, naive CD4 clonotypes were shared at a level of about 5%.

Germline CDR1 and CDR2: MNHEY and SVGAGI. CDR3 size: 15 residues. Trimming shortened V by 7 bases and J by 3 bases, and 18 bases separated the two germline ends. A CD45RA+ naive subset and a CD45RA-negative memory subset were split from CD4+ cells. Profiled with immunoSEQ multiplex PCR; TCRdb holds only in-frame clones, not every one. The repertoire consists of 2.3 million or so clones, with 85% to 95% occurring once and the leading ten covering 0.39%. Of note for this clone: Its antigen is as yet unknown.

The receptor's source is a man younger than 35 in good health. Some clones in this sample may be carry-over from other donors' samples. This chain links TRBV6-5 with TRBJ1-2, with TRBD1 as a possible D gene (6 bases). The sequenced sample was naive CD4+ T cells from PBMCs. Subset described: CD45RA+ positively selected. The CDR3 nucleotides read TGTGCCAGCAAATTAACAGGGACGGGGGACTATGGCTACACCTTC. It specifies CASKLTGTGDYGYTF.